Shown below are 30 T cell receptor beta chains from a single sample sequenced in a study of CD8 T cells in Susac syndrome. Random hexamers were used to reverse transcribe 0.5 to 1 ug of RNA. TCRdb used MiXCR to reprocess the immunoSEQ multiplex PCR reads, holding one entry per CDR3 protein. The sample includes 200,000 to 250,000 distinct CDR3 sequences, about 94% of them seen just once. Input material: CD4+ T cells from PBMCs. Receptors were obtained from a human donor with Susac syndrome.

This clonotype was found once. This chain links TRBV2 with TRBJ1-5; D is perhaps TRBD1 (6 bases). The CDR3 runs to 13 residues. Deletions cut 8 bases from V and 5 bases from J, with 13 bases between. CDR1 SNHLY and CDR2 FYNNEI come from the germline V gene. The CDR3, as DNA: TGTGCCAGCGGCAGACAGGAGTATCAGCCCCAGCATTTT. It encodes CASGRQEYQPQHF.

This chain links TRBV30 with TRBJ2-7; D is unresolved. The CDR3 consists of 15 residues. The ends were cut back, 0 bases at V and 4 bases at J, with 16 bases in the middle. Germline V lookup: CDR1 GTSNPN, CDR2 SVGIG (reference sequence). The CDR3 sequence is CAWSVGPNTKYEQYF. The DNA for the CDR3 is TGTGCCTGGAGTGTTGGTCCGAACACTAAGTACGAGCAGTACTTC.

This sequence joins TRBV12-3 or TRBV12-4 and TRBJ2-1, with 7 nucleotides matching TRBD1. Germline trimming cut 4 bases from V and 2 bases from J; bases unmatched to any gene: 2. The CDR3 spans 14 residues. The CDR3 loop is CASSSTGAYNEQFF. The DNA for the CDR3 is TGTGCCAGCAGTTCTACAGGGGCCTACAATGAGCAGTTCTTC.

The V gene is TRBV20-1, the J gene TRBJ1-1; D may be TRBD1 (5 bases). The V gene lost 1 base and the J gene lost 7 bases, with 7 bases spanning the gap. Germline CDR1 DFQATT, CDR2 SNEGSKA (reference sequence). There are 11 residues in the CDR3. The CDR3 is CSARVDSEAFF. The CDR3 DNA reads TGCAGTGCTAGAGTAGACAGTGAAGCTTTCTTT.

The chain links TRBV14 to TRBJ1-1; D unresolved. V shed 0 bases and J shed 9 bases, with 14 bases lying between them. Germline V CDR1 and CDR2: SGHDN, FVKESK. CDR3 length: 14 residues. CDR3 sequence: CASSQDLGREKAFF. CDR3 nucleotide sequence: TGTGCCAGCAGCCAAGACTTGGGTAGGGAGAAAGCTTTCTTT.

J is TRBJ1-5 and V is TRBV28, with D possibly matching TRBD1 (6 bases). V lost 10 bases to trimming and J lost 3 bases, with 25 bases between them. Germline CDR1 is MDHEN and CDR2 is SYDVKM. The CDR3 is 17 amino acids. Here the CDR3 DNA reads TGTGCCACACTCGTGGGGGGGCGCGGGTTACACAATCAGCCCCAGCATTTT. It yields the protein CATLVGGRGLHNQPQHF.

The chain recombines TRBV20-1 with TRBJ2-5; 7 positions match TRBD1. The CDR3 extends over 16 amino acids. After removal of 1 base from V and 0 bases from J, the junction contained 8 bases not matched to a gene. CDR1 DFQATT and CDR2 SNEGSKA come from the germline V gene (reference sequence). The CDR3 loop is CSARGSGQPHQETQYF. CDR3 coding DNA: TGCAGTGCTAGAGGCTCGGGACAGCCACACCAAGAGACCCAGTACTTC.

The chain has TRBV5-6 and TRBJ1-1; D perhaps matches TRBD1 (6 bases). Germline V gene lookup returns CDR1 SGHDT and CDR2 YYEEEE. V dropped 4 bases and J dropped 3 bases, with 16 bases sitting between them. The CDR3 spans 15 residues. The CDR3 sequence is CASSIRQVGYTEAFF. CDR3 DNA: TGTGCCAGCAGCATACGACAGGTTGGGTACACTGAAGCTTTCTTT.

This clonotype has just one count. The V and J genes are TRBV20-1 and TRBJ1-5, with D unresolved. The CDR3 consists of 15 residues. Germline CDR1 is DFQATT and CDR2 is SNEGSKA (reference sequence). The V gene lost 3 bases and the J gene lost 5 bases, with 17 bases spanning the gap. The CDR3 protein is CSASPEGTVDQPQHF. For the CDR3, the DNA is TGCAGTGCTAGCCCAGAGGGCACTGTCGATCAGCCCCAGCATTTT.

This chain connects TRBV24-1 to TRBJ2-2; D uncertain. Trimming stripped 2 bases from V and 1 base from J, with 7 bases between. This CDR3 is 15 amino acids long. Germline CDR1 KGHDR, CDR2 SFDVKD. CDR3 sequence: CATSDSFVNTGELFF. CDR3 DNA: TGTGCCACCAGTGATTCCTTCGTGAACACCGGGGAGCTGTTTTTT.

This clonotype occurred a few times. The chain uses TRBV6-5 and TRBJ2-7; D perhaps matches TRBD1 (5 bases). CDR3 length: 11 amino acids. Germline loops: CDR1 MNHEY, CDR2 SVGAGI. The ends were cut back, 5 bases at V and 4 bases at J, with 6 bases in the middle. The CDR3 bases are TGTGCCAGCAGTACAGGTTACGAGCAGTACTTC. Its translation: CASSTGYEQYF.

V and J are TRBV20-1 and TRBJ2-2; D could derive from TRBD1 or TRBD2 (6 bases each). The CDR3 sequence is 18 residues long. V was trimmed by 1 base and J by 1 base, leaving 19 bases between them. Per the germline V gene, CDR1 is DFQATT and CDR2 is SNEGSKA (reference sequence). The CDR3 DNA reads TGCAGTGCTAGAGTATTAGGGGGGAACCCCGGGAACACCGGGGAGCTGTTTTTT. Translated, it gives CSARVLGGNPGNTGELFF.

In DNA, the CDR3 is TGTGCCAGCACCCACGACAGGGGGTCTGGGGCCAACGTCCTGACTTTC. The encoded protein is CASTHDRGSGANVLTF. This rearrangement joins TRBV27 to TRBJ2-6; 9 bases are a match to TRBD1. Trimming took 7 bases from V and 1 from J; bases not matched to a gene: 5. Germline-derived CDR1 and CDR2 are MNHEY and SMNVEV (reference sequence). This CDR3 is 16 amino acids long.

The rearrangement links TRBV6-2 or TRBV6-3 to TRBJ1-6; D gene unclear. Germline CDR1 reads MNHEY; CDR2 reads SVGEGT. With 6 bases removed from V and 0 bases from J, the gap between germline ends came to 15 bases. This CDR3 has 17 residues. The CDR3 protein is CASSLREASSYNSPLHF. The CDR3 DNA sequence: TGTGCCAGCAGCCTACGAGAGGCCAGCTCCTATAATTCACCCCTCCACTTT.

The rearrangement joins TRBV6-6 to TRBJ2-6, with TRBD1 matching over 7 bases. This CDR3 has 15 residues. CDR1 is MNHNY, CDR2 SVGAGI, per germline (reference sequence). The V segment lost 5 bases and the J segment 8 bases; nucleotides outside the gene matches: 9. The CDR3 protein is CASSNRDRASNVLTF. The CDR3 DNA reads TGTGCCAGCAGTAACCGGGACAGAGCCTCCAACGTCCTGACTTTC.

CDR3: CASAPPSGVQDTQYF. CDR3 nucleotides: TGCGCCAGCGCCCCACCTTCGGGGGTTCAAGATACGCAGTATTTT. J is TRBJ2-3 and V is TRBV5-1; D perhaps matches TRBD2 (6 bases). Looked up from germline, CDR1 is SGHRS and CDR2 is YFSETQ. Trimming took 7 bases from V and 5 from J, leaving 20 bases between them. The CDR3 covers 15 residues.

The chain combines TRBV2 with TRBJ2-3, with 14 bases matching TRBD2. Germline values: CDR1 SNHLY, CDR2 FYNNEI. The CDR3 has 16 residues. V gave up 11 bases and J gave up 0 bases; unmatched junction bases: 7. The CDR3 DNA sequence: TGTGCCGGTCGGACTAGCGGGGGGTCTAGCACAGATACGCAGTATTTT. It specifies CAGRTSGGSSTDTQYF. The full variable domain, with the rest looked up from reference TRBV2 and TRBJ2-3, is EPEVTQTPSHQVTQMGQEVILRCVPISNHLYFYWYRQILGQKVEFLVSFYNNEISEKSEIFDDQFSVERPDGSNFTLKIRSTKLEDSAMYFCAGRTSGGSSTDTQYFGPGTRLTVL.

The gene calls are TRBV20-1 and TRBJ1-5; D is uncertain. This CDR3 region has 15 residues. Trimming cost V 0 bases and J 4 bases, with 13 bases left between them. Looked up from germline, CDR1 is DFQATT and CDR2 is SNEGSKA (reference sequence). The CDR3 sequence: CSARDLFSGNQPQHF. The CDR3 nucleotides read TGCAGTGCTAGAGATCTTTTTTCGGGGAATCAGCCCCAGCATTTT.

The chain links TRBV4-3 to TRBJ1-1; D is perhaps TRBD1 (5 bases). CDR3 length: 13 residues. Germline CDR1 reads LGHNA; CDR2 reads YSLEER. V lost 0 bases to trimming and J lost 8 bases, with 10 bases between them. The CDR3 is CASSQDWGSEAFF. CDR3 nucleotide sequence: TGCGCCAGCAGCCAAGATTGGGGCAGCGAAGCTTTCTTT.

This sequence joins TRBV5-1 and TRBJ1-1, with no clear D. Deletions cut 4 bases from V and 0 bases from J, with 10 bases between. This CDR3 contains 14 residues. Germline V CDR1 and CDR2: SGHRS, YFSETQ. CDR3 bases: TGCGCCAGCAGCCCAGGAGGCATGAACACTGAAGCTTTCTTT. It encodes CASSPGGMNTEAFF.

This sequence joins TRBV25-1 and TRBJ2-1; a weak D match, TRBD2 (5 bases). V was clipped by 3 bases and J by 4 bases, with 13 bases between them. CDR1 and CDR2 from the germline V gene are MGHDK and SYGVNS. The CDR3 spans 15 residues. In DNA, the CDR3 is TGTGCCAGCAGTGATGCCCGGGATGCGTACAATGAGCAGTTCTTC. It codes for CASSDARDAYNEQFF.

CDR3 bases: TGCAGTGCTAGAGATGGAGTGAAGGCTGCTAACTATGGCTACACCTTC. Its translation is CSARDGVKAANYGYTF. The chain recombines TRBV20-1 with TRBJ1-2; no reliable D call. The CDR3 runs to 16 residues. CDR1 DFQATT and CDR2 SNEGSKA come from the germline V gene (reference sequence). V was shortened by 0 bases and J by 0 bases, with 14 bases between the two germline ends.

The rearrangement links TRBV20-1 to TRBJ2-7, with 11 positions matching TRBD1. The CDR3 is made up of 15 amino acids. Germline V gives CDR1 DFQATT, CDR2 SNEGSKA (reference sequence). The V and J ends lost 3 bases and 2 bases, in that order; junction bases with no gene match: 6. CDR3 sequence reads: CSASPRDRGTYEQYF. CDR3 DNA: TGCAGTGCTAGCCCCCGGGACAGGGGGACCTACGAGCAGTACTTC.

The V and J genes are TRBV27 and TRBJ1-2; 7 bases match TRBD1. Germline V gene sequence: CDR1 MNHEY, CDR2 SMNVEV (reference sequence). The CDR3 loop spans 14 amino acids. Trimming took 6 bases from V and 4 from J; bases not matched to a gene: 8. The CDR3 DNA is TGTGCCAGCAGCGTCACAGGGGCCTCCTATGGCTACACCTTC. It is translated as CASSVTGASYGYTF.

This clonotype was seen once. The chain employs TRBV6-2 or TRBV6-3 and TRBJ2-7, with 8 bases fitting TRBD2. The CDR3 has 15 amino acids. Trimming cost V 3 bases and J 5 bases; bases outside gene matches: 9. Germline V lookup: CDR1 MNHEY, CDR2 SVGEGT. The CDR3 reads CASSYGGGYGDEQYF. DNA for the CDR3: TGTGCCAGCAGTTATGGCGGGGGGTACGGGGACGAGCAGTACTTC.

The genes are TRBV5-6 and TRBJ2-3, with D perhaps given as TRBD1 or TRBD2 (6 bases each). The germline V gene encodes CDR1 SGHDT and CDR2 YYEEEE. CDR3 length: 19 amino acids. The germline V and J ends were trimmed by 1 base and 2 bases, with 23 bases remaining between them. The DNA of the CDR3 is TGTGCCAGCAGCTTGTATTCGGGAGTCGGGACACAAGCCACAGATACGCAGTATTTT. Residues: CASSLYSGVGTQATDTQYF. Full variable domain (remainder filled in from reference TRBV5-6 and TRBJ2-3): DAGVTQSPTHLIKTRGQQVTLRCSPKSGHDTVSWYQQALGQGPQFIFQYYEEEERQRGNFPDRFSGHQFPNYSSELNVNALLLGDSALYLCASSLYSGVGTQATDTQYFGPGTRLTVL.

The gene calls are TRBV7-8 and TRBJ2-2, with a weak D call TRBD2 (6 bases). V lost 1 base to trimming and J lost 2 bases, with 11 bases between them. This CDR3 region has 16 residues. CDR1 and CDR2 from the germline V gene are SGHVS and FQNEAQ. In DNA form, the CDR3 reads TGTGCCAGCAGCTTAGTGGGGACTCAAAACACCGGGGAGCTGTTTTTT. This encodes CASSLVGTQNTGELFF.

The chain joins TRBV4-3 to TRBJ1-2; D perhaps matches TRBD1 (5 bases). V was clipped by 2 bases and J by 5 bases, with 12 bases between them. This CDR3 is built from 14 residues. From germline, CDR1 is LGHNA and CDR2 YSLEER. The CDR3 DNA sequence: TGCGCCAGCAGCCAAAACGTGGGACCTTATGGCTACACCTTC. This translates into CASSQNVGPYGYTF.

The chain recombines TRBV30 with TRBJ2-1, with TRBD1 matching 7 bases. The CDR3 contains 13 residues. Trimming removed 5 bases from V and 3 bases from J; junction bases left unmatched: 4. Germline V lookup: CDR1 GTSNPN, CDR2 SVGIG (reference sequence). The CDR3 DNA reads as TGTGCCTGGCAGGGGGTAGTCTACAATGAGCAGTTCTTC. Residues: CAWQGVVYNEQFF.

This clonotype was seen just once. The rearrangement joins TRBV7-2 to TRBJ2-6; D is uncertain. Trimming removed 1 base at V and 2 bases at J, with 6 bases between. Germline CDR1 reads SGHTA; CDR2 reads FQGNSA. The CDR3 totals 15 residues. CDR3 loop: CASSLGDPGANVLTF. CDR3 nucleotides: TGTGCCAGCAGCTTAGGGGATCCTGGGGCCAACGTCCTGACTTTC.